The 27 T cell receptor beta chains given below trace back to one sample, sequenced in a study of cytotoxic CD8 clonotypes in ibrutinib-treated CLL (dated by TCRdb to about 2021). Libraries were prepared through the immunoSEQ multiplex PCR assay. TCRdb retrieved this table from immuneACCESS and kept in-frame rearrangements only. Not all clones are present; in checked studies, unresolved V genes account for under half, and no reason is known for the remainder. This sample lists roughly 220,000 clones; 79% were detected once. The ten largest clones capture about an eighth of the sample. Taken with the paper, the label for time point translates to: about eleven months on ibrutinib. The sample consisted of PBMCs, taken after 12 months of ibrutinib treatment. The source is a human donor with chronic lymphocytic leukemia.

V gene TRBV15 combines with J gene TRBJ2-1, with 7 bases lining up with TRBD1. This CDR3 spans 17 amino acids. With V trimmed by 1 base and J by 3 bases, 9 bases remained unmatched. Germline V lookup: CDR1 LNHNV, CDR2 YYDKDF (reference sequence). The chain's CDR3 is CATSRGIPDRDYNEQFF. CDR3 bases: TGTGCCACCAGCAGAGGGATTCCTGACAGGGACTACAATGAGCAGTTCTTC.

The chain couples TRBV6-5 to TRBJ1-1, with D possibly being TRBD1 (5 bases). Germline CDR1 is MNHEY and CDR2 is SVGAGI. The CDR3 spans 11 residues. V was trimmed by 8 bases and J by 10 bases, leaving 14 bases between them. In DNA, the CDR3 is TGTGCCAGCTATAACGGGGGGGGAGCTTTCTTT. Translation: CASYNGGGAFF.

V usage is TRBV28 and J usage is TRBJ1-1; unclear D gene. CDR1 is MDHEN, CDR2 SYDVKM, per germline. V lost 5 bases and J lost 1, with 8 bases in between. The CDR3 is 13 amino acids. CDR3 coding DNA: TGTGCCAGCAGTGAGATTACGAACACTGAAGCTTTCTTT. Its translation: CASSEITNTEAFF.

J is TRBJ2-3 and V is TRBV10-2; D ambiguous. This CDR3 has 12 amino acids. Germline CDR1 WSHSY, CDR2 SAAADI. V dropped 0 bases and J dropped 10 bases, with 8 bases sitting between them. The CDR3 DNA sequence: TGCGCCAGCAGTGAGTCGAAGGAAGCGCAGTATTTT. This sequence encodes CASSESKEAQYF.

The V gene is TRBV28, the J gene TRBJ1-4; 7 bases line up with TRBD1. The CDR3 sequence is 13 residues long. Trimming took 10 bases from V and 8 from J; bases not matched to a gene: 10. In germline, CDR1 is MDHEN, CDR2 SYDVKM. For the CDR3, the DNA is TGTGCCACCTTATCGGGACAGACAGAAAAACTGTTTTTT. It encodes CATLSGQTEKLFF.

J is TRBJ2-1 and V is TRBV7-9, with unresolved D. CDR1 is SEHNR, CDR2 FQNEAQ, per germline (reference sequence). This CDR3 has 14 residues. Trimming left V 3 bases short and J 3 bases short, with 9 bases between. CDR3 bases: TGTGCCAGCAGCTTGCGCGAAAGCTACAATGAGCAGTTCTTC. This gives the protein CASSLRESYNEQFF.

This clone appeared a few times. This chain uses TRBV4-1 with TRBJ1-2; 10 bases are a match to TRBD1. The V gene end was trimmed by 3 bases and the J gene end by 6 bases; junction bases not matched to a gene: 10. The CDR3 runs to 16 residues. Germline V gives CDR1 MGHRA, CDR2 YSYEKL. The CDR3 coding sequence is TGCGCCAGCAGCCATAGGGAGTGGGACAGGGGTGATGGCTACACCTTC. It is translated as CASSHREWDRGDGYTF.

CDR3 DNA sequence: TGTGCCAGTAGTATGACGGGACAGGGGGGTCGCGAGCAGTACTTC. Translating gives CASSMTGQGGREQYF. This rearrangement joins TRBV19 to TRBJ2-7; 11 bases match TRBD1. The J segment lost 6 bases and the V segment lost 3 bases, leaving 7 bases of the junction unmatched. This CDR3 has 15 residues. CDR1 and CDR2 (germline): LNHDA, SQIVND (reference sequence).

The CDR3 loop reads CSVVGTSGAIAFNEQFF. In DNA, the CDR3 is TGCAGCGTTGTCGGGACTAGCGGGGCAATAGCCTTCAATGAGCAGTTCTTC. The chain links TRBV29-1 to TRBJ2-1, with 13 bases fitting TRBD2. The CDR3 is 17 amino acids. V trimming: 4 bases; J trimming: 6 bases; junction bases outside the gene matches: 12. Germline-derived CDR1 and CDR2 are SQVTM and ANQGSEA.

The gene calls are TRBV7-9 and TRBJ1-2; 9 bases fit TRBD1. Germline values: CDR1 SEHNR, CDR2 FQNEAQ (reference sequence). This CDR3 is built from 13 residues. After removal of 5 bases from V and 6 bases from J, the junction contained 4 bases not matched to a gene. The CDR3 region is CASSPGQGDGYTF. DNA for the CDR3: TGTGCCAGCAGCCCGGGACAGGGAGATGGCTACACCTTC.

CDR3 protein: CASVRGGLETQYF. CDR3 nucleotides: TGTGCCAGCGTGAGGGGGGGTTTGGAGACCCAGTACTTC. V is TRBV2 and J is TRBJ2-5; D is perhaps TRBD2 (7 bases). The germline CDR1 and CDR2 sequences are SNHLY and FYNNEI. The CDR3 has 13 amino acids. The germline V and J ends were trimmed by 8 bases and 5 bases, with 15 bases remaining between them.

Of note for this clone: The junction departs from the called germline gene at one end, perhaps through a read error. V and J are TRBV7-7 and TRBJ2-3, with 11 bases lining up with TRBD2. CDR3 size: 16 residues. Germline V lookup: CDR1 SSHAT, CDR2 FNYEAQ (reference sequence). CDR3 residues: CASSFFSGGARDTQYF. The CDR3 bases are TGTGCTAGCAGCTTTTTTAGCGGGGGGGCCCGAGATACGCAGTATTTT.

The chain uses TRBV2 and TRBJ2-7; D remains unclear. The V end lost 7 bases, the J end lost 4 bases, and 17 bases lay between the germline ends. The CDR3 is made up of 14 amino acids. Germline V gives CDR1 SNHLY, CDR2 FYNNEI. The CDR3 is CASTLLGRTYEQYF. The DNA of the CDR3 is TGTGCCAGCACCTTGTTGGGCCGTACGTACGAGCAGTACTTC.

The V call is TRBV6-1, the J call TRBJ1-5; D call uncertain. The CDR3 has 12 amino acids. Germline loops: CDR1 MNHNS, CDR2 SASEGT. Trimming took 7 bases from V and 5 from J, leaving 9 bases between them. The CDR3 here is CASNRPYQPQHF. In DNA form, the CDR3 reads TGTGCCAGCAACAGACCTTATCAGCCCCAGCATTTT.

The chain combines TRBV6-1 with TRBJ2-7; a possible D gene is TRBD1 (5 bases). Per germline, CDR1 MNHNS and CDR2 SASEGT. V was trimmed by 8 bases and J by 2 bases, leaving 10 bases between them. CDR3 size: 12 residues. CDR3 nucleotide sequence: TGTGCCAGCTGGGGCGGAACCTACGAGCAGTACTTC. Its translation is CASWGGTYEQYF.

The V call is TRBV5-1, the J call TRBJ1-6; 10 bases match TRBD1. The CDR3 consists of 15 residues. After removal of 4 bases from V and 8 bases from J, the junction contained 6 bases not matched to a gene. From germline, CDR1 is SGHRS and CDR2 YFSETQ. CDR3 amino acids: CASSQGTGVDSPLHF. The CDR3 coding sequence is TGCGCCAGCAGCCAAGGGACAGGGGTGGATTCACCCCTCCACTTT.

Details on this clone: Germline and junction disagree at one end, which may indicate a read error. This sequence joins TRBV7-7 and TRBJ2-1, with TRBD2 matching 14 bases. Germline V CDR1 and CDR2: SSHAT, FNYEAQ (reference sequence). The CDR3 loop spans 18 amino acids. Here the CDR3 reads CASSLGTSGSGSYNEQFF. CDR3 DNA sequence: TGTGCTAGCAGCTTAGGGACTAGCGGGAGCGGGTCCTACAATGAGCAGTTCTTC.

The V call is TRBV4-2, the J call TRBJ2-7; 9 positions agree with TRBD2. This CDR3 has 13 amino acids. J lost 12 bases, V lost 0 bases, and 6 bases had no gene match. The V gene's germline CDR1 is LGHNA and CDR2 YNFKEQ. This CDR3 is CASSQDWLAGLYF. The CDR3 bases are TGTGCCAGCAGCCAAGATTGGCTAGCGGGACTGTACTTC.

J is TRBJ1-1 and V is TRBV7-9, with D unclear. CDR1 SEHNR and CDR2 FQNEAQ come from the germline V gene (reference sequence). The CDR3 contains 16 residues. Trimming shortened V by 5 bases and J by 1 base, and 17 bases separated the two germline ends. The CDR3 region has the DNA TGTGCCAGCAGCCGGGTTCCCCCCGTTGGGAACACTGAAGCTTTCTTT. This codes for CASSRVPPVGNTEAFF.

The chain carries TRBV2 and TRBJ1-4; 8 bases line up with TRBD1. CDR3 length: 14 residues. The germline CDR1 and CDR2 sequences are SNHLY and FYNNEI. V lost 6 bases and J lost 5; bases outside the gene matches: 5. The CDR3 DNA reads TGTGCCAGCAGGTGGGACAGGCGGAATGAAAAACTGTTTTTT. Translation gives CASRWDRRNEKLFF.

The chain has TRBV15 and TRBJ2-3, with TRBD1 identical over 11 bases. With 0 bases clipped from V and 6 bases from J, the junction kept 5 bases outside the gene matches. CDR1 and CDR2 (germline): LNHNV, YYDKDF (reference sequence). The CDR3 has 16 amino acids. CDR3 DNA sequence: TGTGCCACCAGCAGAGATCCTGGGACAGGGGGGGATACGCAGTATTTT. It translates to CATSRDPGTGGDTQYF.

The rearrangement uses TRBV5-1 and TRBJ2-7, with D unclear. Trimming pared 0 bases from V and 0 bases from J, leaving 4 bases between. The germline CDR1 and CDR2 sequences are SGHRS and YFSETQ. The CDR3 has 13 residues. CDR3 sequence reads: CASSLEFSYEQYF. CDR3 nucleotide sequence: TGCGCCAGCAGCTTGGAGTTCTCCTACGAGCAGTACTTC.

The chain joins TRBV19 to TRBJ2-2, with TRBD1 as a possible D gene (6 bases). V was pared by 1 base and J by 5 bases, with 14 bases between. This CDR3 comprises 16 residues. Germline V lookup: CDR1 LNHDA, CDR2 SQIVND (reference sequence). The CDR3 DNA reads TGTGCCAGTAGTATAGCCACCGTTACAGGGACCGGGGAGCTGTTTTTT. Amino acids: CASSIATVTGTGELFF.

The V gene is TRBV15, the J gene TRBJ2-5; no firm D call. The germline CDR1 and CDR2 sequences are LNHNV and YYDKDF (reference sequence). This CDR3 comprises 13 residues. The ends were cut back, 3 bases at V and 5 bases at J, with 10 bases in the middle. CDR3 sequence reads: CATSSKGWETQYF. CDR3 in DNA: TGTGCCACCAGCAGTAAAGGCTGGGAGACCCAGTACTTC.

The chain links TRBV6-6 to TRBJ1-3; D gene uncertain. CDR3 size: 14 residues. Germline CDR1 reads MNHNY; CDR2 reads SVGAGI (reference sequence). Trimming cost V 2 bases and J 0 bases, with 5 bases left between them. In DNA form, the CDR3 reads TGTGCCAGCAGTTACGGGTACTCTGGAAACACCATATATTTT. Its protein is CASSYGYSGNTIYF.

The rearrangement uses TRBV11-2 and TRBJ1-2; D is possibly TRBD1 (5 bases). The germline V and J ends were trimmed by 1 base and 4 bases, with 13 bases remaining between them. There are 15 residues in the CDR3. Germline assignment: CDR1 SGHAT and CDR2 FQNNGV. CDR3 sequence reads: CASSLARGGGYGYTF. CDR3 nucleotide sequence: TGTGCCAGCAGCTTAGCACGGGGGGGTGGCTATGGCTACACCTTC.

J is TRBJ1-5 and V is TRBV5-1, with 11 bases lining up with TRBD1. The CDR3 length is 18 residues. Losses at the gene ends were 5 bases for V and 0 bases for J; bases not matched to a gene: 10. Germline CDR1 and CDR2: SGHRS and YFSETQ. In DNA form, the CDR3 reads TGCGCCAGCAGTCCCGGGACAGGGGGTTTCCTTAGCAATCAGCCCCAGCATTTT. Its protein is CASSPGTGGFLSNQPQHF.